The 15 T cell receptor beta chains below all came from one sample that was sequenced in a study of cytomegalovirus exposure and HLA in healthy donors (dated by TCRdb to about 2017). Receptors were amplified or captured by the immunoSEQ multiplex PCR assay. For the multiplex PCR, a mixture combining 60 forward primers for TCR Vbeta segments and 13 reverse primers for TCR Jbeta segments was used. In its TCRdb copy, this immuneACCESS table keeps in-frame sequences only and misses some clones. Where compared with another copy, unresolved V genes explain less than half of these, and the others have no known cause. Here the sample has 75,000 to 90,000 clones; approximately 79% occur a single time. The ten largest clonotypes hold 10% to 15% of the sample. The sequencing sample was made of PBMCs. The receptors come from a human donor in good health.

The genes are TRBV19 and TRBJ1-5, with 8 bases identical to TRBD1. The germline V gene has CDR1 LNHDA and CDR2 SQIVND (reference sequence). The junction had 17 bases not matched to a gene; V was cut back by 7 bases and J by 6 bases. The CDR3 consists of 17 residues. The chain's CDR3 is CASTRGQIRLRGQPQHF. The CDR3 nucleotides read TGTGCCAGTACCAGGGGGCAGATACGACTTAGGGGTCAGCCCCAGCATTTT.

V gene TRBV25-1 combines with J gene TRBJ2-5; a weak D match, TRBD2 (7 bases). Per the germline V gene, CDR1 is MGHDK and CDR2 is SYGVNS. The CDR3 is made up of 15 amino acids. Trimming removed 3 bases from V and 7 bases from J, with 18 bases in between. The DNA for the CDR3 is TGTGCCAGCAGTGACCCTCGAGGGGGGGAAGGGACCCAGTACTTC. Amino acids: CASSDPRGGEGTQYF.

This clone is a singleton in its sample. This chain connects TRBV7-8 to TRBJ1-2; TRBD1 matches 7 bases. The length of the CDR3 is 16 residues. Germline trimming cut 2 bases from V and 4 bases from J; bases unmatched to any gene: 10. Germline lookup yields CDR1 SGHVS and CDR2 FQNEAQ. In nucleotides, the CDR3 is TGTGCCAGCAGCTTACTCGGGGTGGGACAGCTCTATGGCTACACCTTC. Translated, it gives CASSLLGVGQLYGYTF.

This chain uses TRBV30 with TRBJ2-3, with D possibly being TRBD1 (6 bases). The CDR3 sequence is 15 residues long. CDR1 is GTSNPN, CDR2 SVGIG, per germline (reference sequence). V was clipped by 1 base and J by 0 bases, with 11 bases between them. In nucleotides, the CDR3 is TGTGCCTGGAGTGCTCCGACAGGAAGCACAGATACGCAGTATTTT. Its protein product is CAWSAPTGSTDTQYF.

This chain uses TRBV7-8 with TRBJ2-1; 11 bases line up with TRBD2. Germline loops: CDR1 SGHVS, CDR2 FQNEAQ. This CDR3 region has 16 residues. Trimming at V came to 1 base and at J to 7 bases, leaving 6 bases not matched to a gene. This chain's CDR3 is CASSLGASGGWNEQFF. The CDR3 DNA sequence: TGTGCCAGCAGCTTAGGGGCTAGCGGGGGGTGGAATGAGCAGTTCTTC.

The rearrangement joins TRBV18 to TRBJ1-5; the match to TRBD1 covers 8 bases. The CDR3 sequence is 14 residues long. Germline V gives CDR1 KGHSH, CDR2 LQKENI. The trim removed 3 bases at V and 7 bases at J, leaving 5 bases unmatched. The CDR3 spells CASSPGQGHQPQHF. CDR3 nucleotide sequence: TGTGCCAGCTCACCTGGACAGGGCCACCAGCCCCAGCATTTT.

This clone showed up just once. The chain recombines TRBV5-1 with TRBJ2-1, with a possible D match to TRBD1 (5 bases). This CDR3 is built from 14 residues. The germline gives CDR1 SGHRS, CDR2 YFSETQ. The V end lost 4 bases, the J end lost 0 bases, and 8 bases lay between the germline ends. The CDR3 DNA is TGCGCCAGCAGCCCAGGGAACTCCTACAATGAGCAGTTCTTC. Protein product: CASSPGNSYNEQFF.

This sequence joins TRBV30 and TRBJ1-3, with D possibly TRBD1 on 5 matching bases. The CDR3 length is 15 residues. Germline V gene sequence: CDR1 GTSNPN, CDR2 SVGIG (reference sequence). The ends were cut back, 2 bases at V and 2 bases at J, with 13 bases in the middle. The CDR3 DNA follows: TGTGCCTGGAGTAACGCGGGGACGGCTGGAAACACCATATATTTT. Amino acid sequence: CAWSNAGTAGNTIYF. Together with reference TRBV30 and TRBJ1-3, the CDR3 gives the full variable domain: SQTIHQWPATLVQPVGSPLSLECTVEGTSNPNLYWYRQAAGRGLQLLFYSVGIGQISSEVPQNLSASRPQDRQFILSSKKLLLSDSGFYLCAWSNAGTAGNTIYFGEGSWLTVV.

This chain links TRBV19 with TRBJ1-2, with D unclear. This CDR3 has 14 residues. Germline V gene sequence: CDR1 LNHDA, CDR2 SQIVND (reference sequence). Trimming pared 7 bases from V and 2 bases from J, leaving 14 bases between. The CDR3 sequence: CASTFILQNYGYTF. The CDR3 nucleotides read TGTGCCAGTACCTTTATCTTGCAGAACTATGGCTACACCTTC.

This sequence joins TRBV7-9 and TRBJ2-3, with a possible D match to TRBD1 (6 bases). Per the germline V gene, CDR1 is SEHNR and CDR2 is FQNEAQ (reference sequence). CDR3 length: 13 residues. Trimming cost V 7 bases and J 4 bases, with 12 bases left between them. CDR3 in amino acids: CASTGVSADTQYF. The CDR3, as DNA: TGTGCCAGCACAGGGGTTAGCGCAGATACGCAGTATTTT.

This clone was seen more than once but under ten times. The J gene is TRBJ2-2, the V gene TRBV4-1, with 7 bases aligning to TRBD1. Trimming at V came to 2 bases and at J to 5 bases, leaving 5 bases not matched to a gene. Per the germline V gene, CDR1 is MGHRA and CDR2 is YSYEKL. The CDR3 contains 15 residues. This chain's CDR3 is CASSQLETGTGELFF. The CDR3 DNA is TGCGCCAGCAGCCAACTGGAGACAGGGACCGGGGAGCTGTTTTTT.

The chain employs TRBV5-4 and TRBJ1-1, with TRBD1 identical over 9 bases. This CDR3 has 15 residues. V shed 4 bases and J 1 base; nucleotides not matched to a gene: 5. Germline V gives CDR1 SGHNT, CDR2 YYREEE (reference sequence). The CDR3 region is CASSRSGQGNTEAFF. CDR3 sequence (DNA): TGTGCCAGCAGCCGTTCGGGACAGGGGAACACTGAAGCTTTCTTT.

The chain has TRBV7-8 and TRBJ1-1, with a weak D call TRBD1 (6 bases). V lost 5 bases and J lost 1, with 8 bases in between. This CDR3 has 13 amino acids. From germline, CDR1 is SGHVS and CDR2 FQNEAQ. This CDR3 is CASSADRNTEAFF. CDR3 DNA sequence: TGTGCCAGCAGCGCGGACAGGAACACTGAAGCTTTCTTT. The full variable domain, in which reference TRBV7-8 and TRBJ1-1 provide the parts outside the CDR3, is GAGVSQSPRYKVAKRGQDVALRCDPISGHVSLFWYQQALGQGPEFLTYFQNEAQLDKSGLPSDRFFAERPEGSVSTLKIQRTQQEDSAVYLCASSADRNTEAFFGQGTRLTVV.

J is TRBJ1-4 and V is TRBV5-6; 8 bases fit TRBD1. Germline V CDR1 and CDR2: SGHDT, YYEEEE. Germline trimming cut 1 base from V and 8 bases from J; bases unmatched to any gene: 4. The CDR3 covers 14 residues. CDR3: CASSLRQGAEKLFF. The CDR3 coding sequence is TGTGCCAGCAGCTTGAGGCAGGGGGCCGAAAAACTGTTTTTT.

The chain employs TRBV5-1 and TRBJ2-7; weak D call: TRBD1 (8 bases). Germline CDR1 is SGHRS and CDR2 is YFSETQ. The CDR3 extends over 15 amino acids. Trimming left V 0 bases short and J 5 bases short, with 15 bases between. The CDR3 here is CASSLDRGGVDEQYF. As DNA, the CDR3 is TGCGCCAGCAGCTTGGACAGGGGGGGGGTCGACGAGCAGTACTTC.